This is a list of T cell receptor beta chains from one sample in a study of blood T cell repertoires in COVID-19. Data came from immunoSEQ multiplex PCR; TCRdb stores just in-frame clones and leaves some out. The sample lists some 73,000 clones, around 70% occurring once. Sequenced material: peripheral blood. The receptors shown here come from a man in his 60s with acute or convalescent COVID-19. CDR3s include the opening cysteine and the closing phenylalanine or tryptophan. D genes are given only for firm matches. Size is omitted from some rows. Given values are once, few, many or a class for expanded clones.

v_gene: TRBV7-3; j_gene: TRBJ2-1; d_gene: TRBD2; abundance: few; CDR3nt: TGTGCCAGCAGCTTAACATACGGGGAGGGCCTCTACAATGAGCAGTTCTTC; CDR3aa: CASSLTYGEGLYNEQFF
v_gene: TRBV28; j_gene: TRBJ2-2; d_gene: TRBD2; abundance: -; CDR3nt: TGTGCCAGCAGCCAGCGGGATGCCGGGGAGCTGTTTTTT; CDR3aa: CASSQRDAGELFF
v_gene: TRBV7-8; j_gene: TRBJ2-3; d_gene: TRBD2; abundance: -; CDR3nt: TGTGCCAGCAGTCTAGGGGCCGGGACTACTACAGATACGCAGTATTTT; CDR3aa: CASSLGAGTTTDTQYF
v_gene: TRBV7-3; j_gene: TRBJ2-1; d_gene: TRBD2; abundance: -; CDR3nt: TGTGCCAGCAGCTTAGAGCGGGATCGACACAATGAGCAGTTCTTC; CDR3aa: CASSLERDRHNEQFF
v_gene: TRBV5-1; j_gene: TRBJ1-4; d_gene: -; abundance: -; CDR3nt: TGCGCCAGCAGCCGCGGGACGCTTGCAACTAATGAAAAACTGTTTTTT; CDR3aa: CASSRGTLATNEKLFF
v_gene: TRBV5-8; j_gene: TRBJ2-2; d_gene: -; abundance: -; CDR3nt: TGTGCCAGCAGCCCCGAGGGTTTCGGGGAGCTGTTTTTT; CDR3aa: CASSPEGFGELFF
v_gene: TRBV3-1/TRBV3-2; j_gene: TRBJ1-6; d_gene: TRBD1; abundance: -; CDR3nt: TGTGCCAGCACAGAACAGGGGGCCCCATCACCCCTCCACTTT; CDR3aa: CASTEQGAPSPLHF
v_gene: TRBV30; j_gene: TRBJ2-1; d_gene: TRBD2; abundance: -; CDR3nt: TGTGCCTGGAAAGGTGGTACTAGCGGCCTGAGGGACAATGAGCAGTTCTTC; CDR3aa: CAWKGGTSGLRDNEQFF
v_gene: TRBV2; j_gene: TRBJ1-2; d_gene: -; abundance: -; CDR3nt: TGTGCCAGTCAATTCGGGGGAGAAGGGTATGGCTACACCTTC; CDR3aa: CASQFGGEGYGYTF
v_gene: TRBV10-3; j_gene: TRBJ2-3; d_gene: -; abundance: few; CDR3nt: TGTGCCATCAGTGAGTCCAGCACATCACTTACTAATCGGGATACGCAGTATTTT; CDR3aa: CAISESSTSLTNRDTQYF
v_gene: TRBV15; j_gene: TRBJ1-5; d_gene: -; abundance: few; CDR3nt: TGTGCCACCAGCCGGAGTAGCAATCAGCCCCAGCATTTT; CDR3aa: CATSRSSNQPQHF
v_gene: TRBV6-5; j_gene: TRBJ1-2; d_gene: -; abundance: -; CDR3nt: TGTGCCAGCAGTCCCGAGTTACTCGGCTATGGCTACACCTTC; CDR3aa: CASSPELLGYGYTF
v_gene: TRBV3-1/TRBV3-2; j_gene: TRBJ1-6; d_gene: -; abundance: few; CDR3nt: TGTGCCAGCAGCCAAGAATCTGCGTCACCCCTCCACTTT; CDR3aa: CASSQESASPLHF
v_gene: TRBV2; j_gene: TRBJ2-5; d_gene: TRBD2; abundance: -; CDR3nt: TGTGCCAGCAGTGAATGGGGACTAGCGGGTGGGGATGGAGAGACCCAGTACTTC; CDR3aa: CASSEWGLAGGDGETQYF
v_gene: TRBV30; j_gene: TRBJ2-4; d_gene: -; abundance: -; CDR3nt: TGTGCCTGGAGTGTGGGGCAGGTTAAAAACATTCAGTACTTC; CDR3aa: CAWSVGQVKNIQYF
v_gene: TRBV5-1; j_gene: TRBJ2-3; d_gene: TRBD2; abundance: -; CDR3nt: TGCGCCAGCAGCTTGAGGGGTAGGACTAGCGGGAAGGCAGATACGCAGTATTTT; CDR3aa: CASSLRGRTSGKADTQYF
v_gene: TRBV2; j_gene: TRBJ2-2; d_gene: TRBD2; abundance: few; CDR3nt: TGTGCCAGCAGTATTAGCGGGGGAGATGGGGAGCTGTTTTTT; CDR3aa: CASSISGGDGELFF
v_gene: TRBV4-1; j_gene: TRBJ2-5; d_gene: TRBD2; abundance: -; CDR3nt: TGCGCCAGCAGCCTGCCTGGGGGCGGGGGGTACCAAGAGACCCAGTACTTC; CDR3aa: CASSLPGGGGYQETQYF
v_gene: TRBV15; j_gene: TRBJ2-5; d_gene: -; abundance: -; CDR3nt: TGTGCCACCAGCAGAGTTGGCGGGACCCAGTACTTC; CDR3aa: CATSRVGGTQYF
v_gene: TRBV5-5; j_gene: TRBJ2-3; d_gene: TRBD2; abundance: -; CDR3nt: TGTGCCAGCAGCCGGGGGGGCCTCGGTCGCACAGATACGCAGTATTTT; CDR3aa: CASSRGGLGRTDTQYF
v_gene: TRBV7-3; j_gene: TRBJ1-4; d_gene: -; abundance: -; CDR3nt: TGTGCCAGCAGCCTTAACGGGGGACTAGCAGGTGAAAAACTGTTTTTT; CDR3aa: CASSLNGGLAGEKLFF
v_gene: TRBV7-9; j_gene: TRBJ1-4; d_gene: -; abundance: once; CDR3nt: TGTGCCAGCAGCCGGGTGGCAGGGTTCGAAAAACTGTTTTTT; CDR3aa: CASSRVAGFEKLFF
v_gene: TRBV6-6; j_gene: TRBJ1-5; d_gene: TRBD1; abundance: -; CDR3nt: TGTGCCAGCAGTCCCCCGGGACAGGGGGAACGCAATCAGCCCCAGCATTTT; CDR3aa: CASSPPGQGERNQPQHF
v_gene: TRBV19; j_gene: TRBJ2-4; d_gene: TRBD1; abundance: -; CDR3nt: TGTGCCAGTAGTATACAAACAGGGGGAGACATTCAGTACTTC; CDR3aa: CASSIQTGGDIQYF
v_gene: TRBV2; j_gene: TRBJ1-1; d_gene: -; abundance: -; CDR3nt: TGTGCCAGCAGTATCGAGAATGAAGCTTTCTTT; CDR3aa: CASSIENEAFF
v_gene: TRBV19; j_gene: TRBJ1-1; d_gene: -; abundance: few; CDR3nt: TGTGCCAGTAGTCAACAGAACACTGAAGCTTTCTTT; CDR3aa: CASSQQNTEAFF
v_gene: TRBV11-2; j_gene: TRBJ2-2; d_gene: TRBD1; abundance: -; CDR3nt: TGTGCCAGCAGCTTAGATCTACAGGGGGCGAACGGGGAGCTGTTTTTT; CDR3aa: CASSLDLQGANGELFF
v_gene: TRBV5-4; j_gene: TRBJ2-3; d_gene: -; abundance: -; CDR3nt: TGTGCCAGCAGCCTGACTAAGGGAACAGATACGCAGTATTTT; CDR3aa: CASSLTKGTDTQYF
v_gene: TRBV7-2; j_gene: TRBJ2-2; d_gene: TRBD1; abundance: -; CDR3nt: TGTGCCAGCAGCCCATGGACAGGGAAGGCCGGGGAGCTGTTTTTT; CDR3aa: CASSPWTGKAGELFF
v_gene: TRBV5-6; j_gene: TRBJ2-2; d_gene: TRBD2; abundance: -; CDR3nt: TGTGCCAGCAGCTTAACTAGCGGCCTGACGGCCGGGGAGCTGTTTTTT; CDR3aa: CASSLTSGLTAGELFF
v_gene: TRBV19; j_gene: TRBJ1-2; d_gene: -; abundance: -; CDR3nt: TGTGCCAGTAGTATCGCGACAGTCCAAGGCTACACCTTC; CDR3aa: CASSIATVQGYTF
v_gene: TRBV7-9; j_gene: TRBJ2-3; d_gene: TRBD2; abundance: -; CDR3nt: TGTGCCAGCAGCTTAGCGGCCGGGACTACTCTAGACACAGATACGCAGTATTTT; CDR3aa: CASSLAAGTTLDTDTQYF
v_gene: TRBV6-5; j_gene: TRBJ2-3; d_gene: -; abundance: -; CDR3nt: TGTGCCAGTCTGACAGAGATCACAGATACGCAGTATTTT; CDR3aa: CASLTEITDTQYF